Each of the 3 T cell receptor beta chains below was sequenced from the same sample in a study of regulatory T cells in long-lasting Graves disease. Library construction for TCR beta used iRepertoire HTBI primers and Arm-PCR of CDR3 regions. TCRdb redid the calling of the multiplex PCR reads with MiXCR, one entry per CDR3 protein. The data contain 350,000 to 500,000 distinct CDR3 sequences, about a sixth of them singletons. Time point of the sample: newly diagnosed GD, antithyroid drugs for less than 3 months. PBMC-extracted RNA yielded the TCR library. These data were also reused for a study on T cells in Graves' hyperthyroidism and ophthalmopathy.

This specimen consisted of peripheral blood mononuclear cells (PBMCs), obtained at new diagnosis, from a patient treated with antithyroid drugs. Source of these receptors: a woman aged 25 to 45 with Graves disease.

The sample holds a few counts of this clonotype. This chain uses TRBV18 with TRBJ2-7; the D call may be TRBD1 or TRBD2 (6 bases each). This CDR3 comprises 18 residues. Germline-derived CDR1 and CDR2 are KGHSH and LQKENI. V was clipped by 0 bases and J by 2 bases, with 20 bases between them. CDR3 in amino acids: CASSPPVGGRQGAYEQYF. DNA for the CDR3: TGTGCCAGCTCACCACCTGTTGGGGGGCGCCAAGGGGCCTACGAGCAGTACTTC.

This clonotype was observed a few times. This chain connects TRBV28 to TRBJ1-3; 8 nucleotides match TRBD1. Losses at the gene ends were 5 bases for V and 2 bases for J; bases not matched to a gene: 11. The CDR3 is 17 amino acids. The germline V gene encodes CDR1 MDHEN and CDR2 SYDVKM. The CDR3 reads CASSTEQGGLTGNTIYF. The CDR3 coding sequence is TGTGCCAGCAGTACCGAACAGGGGGGATTGACTGGAAACACCATATATTTT.

This chain uses TRBV28 with TRBJ1-1; weak D call: TRBD1 (6 bases). The CDR3 has 18 amino acids. Between the trimmed V and J ends, which lost 3 bases and 7 bases, there was a span of 27 bases. Germline assignment: CDR1 MDHEN and CDR2 SYDVKM. CDR3 sequence (DNA): TGTGCCAGCAGTTTTCCATTTCGGGAAGTAGGACAGATGGTTGAAGCTTTCTTT. It codes for CASSFPFREVGQMVEAFF.